This is a list of T cell receptor beta chains from one sample in a study of the immune and genomic landscape of osteosarcoma. Using immunoSEQ multiplex PCR, the repertoire was profiled, and TCRdb retains in-frame clones only, with some absent. The sample holds about 2,700 clones, more than 65% seen once. The sample was tumor tissue from a local recurrence in the femur. All receptors come from a man between 18 and 35 years old with osteosarcoma. The conserved cysteine and the conserved F or W are not part of the CDR3 here.

V,J,CDR3
TRBV6-1,TRBJ2-7,ASSEGPYEQY
TRBV2,TRBJ2-6,ASSEGQGRANVLT
TRBV7-2,TRBJ2-1,ASSPRLADYNEQF
TRBV11-2,TRBJ1-4,ASSLRGSNEKLF
TRBV19,TRBJ1-2,ASSIGPLSQYYGYT
TRBV10-3,TRBJ1-4,AISGATGANEKLF
TRBV5-6,TRBJ1-6,ASSLGPSSYNSPLH
TRBV5-1,TRBJ1-5,ASSLRGGKPQH
TRBV13,TRBJ2-7,ASSAGGGESYEQY
TRBV4-2,TRBJ1-1,ASSRFRGEGINTEAF
TRBV5-4,TRBJ2-3,ASSLEVLDTDTQY
TRBV19,TRBJ1-1,ASRAGHPNTEAF
TRBV27,TRBJ1-1,ASSLSGGLTTEAF
TRBV7-3,TRBJ2-6,ASSPAAGANVLT
TRBV18,TRBJ1-2,ASSPPEGIYGYT
TRBV13,TRBJ2-1,ASRFGTSGNNEQF
TRBV4-1,TRBJ2-7,ASSLSTERSYEQY
TRBV18,TRBJ2-7,ASSPPGQTHNTYEQY
TRBV27,TRBJ2-6,ASSPGQGAPGANVLT
TRBV10-3,TRBJ1-1,AISDQHRGGDTEAF
TRBV7-3,TRBJ2-3,ASSPGTRGTDTQY
TRBV7-8,TRBJ2-6,ASSFGGTGLGANVLT
TRBV5-4,TRBJ2-3,ASSLDAGVTDTQY
TRBV27,TRBJ1-4,ASSATRVEKLF
TRBV10-2,TRBJ1-2,ASSPTGAPIGYT
TRBV19,TRBJ1-6,ASQRFRGDNSPLH
TRBV7-2,TRBJ1-2,ASSPNQGASYGYT
TRBV2,TRBJ2-1,ASSESVAYSYNEQF